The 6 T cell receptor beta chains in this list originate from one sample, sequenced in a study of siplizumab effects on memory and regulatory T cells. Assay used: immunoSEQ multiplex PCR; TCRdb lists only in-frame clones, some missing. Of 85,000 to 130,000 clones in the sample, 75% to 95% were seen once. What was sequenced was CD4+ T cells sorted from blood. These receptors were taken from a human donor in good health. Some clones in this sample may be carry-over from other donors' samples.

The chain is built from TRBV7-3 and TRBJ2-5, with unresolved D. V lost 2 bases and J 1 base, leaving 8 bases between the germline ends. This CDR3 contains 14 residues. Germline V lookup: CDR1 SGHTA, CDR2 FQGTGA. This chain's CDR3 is CASSLEPVQETQYF. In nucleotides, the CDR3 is TGTGCCAGCAGCTTAGAGCCAGTCCAAGAGACCCAGTACTTC.

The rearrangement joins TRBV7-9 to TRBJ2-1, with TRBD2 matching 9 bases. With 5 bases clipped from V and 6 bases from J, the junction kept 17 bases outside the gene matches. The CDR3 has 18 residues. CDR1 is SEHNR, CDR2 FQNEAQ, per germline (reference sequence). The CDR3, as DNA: TGTGCCAGCAGCCGAACCGGACTTAGCGGGAGAAGAGTCAATGAGCAGTTCTTC. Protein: CASSRTGLSGRRVNEQFF.

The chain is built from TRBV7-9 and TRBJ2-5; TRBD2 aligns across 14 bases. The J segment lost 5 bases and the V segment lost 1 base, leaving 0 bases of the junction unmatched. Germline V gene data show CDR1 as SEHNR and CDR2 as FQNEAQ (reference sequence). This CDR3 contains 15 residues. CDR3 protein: CASSLGTSGRETQYF. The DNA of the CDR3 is TGTGCCAGCAGCTTAGGGACTAGCGGGAGGGAGACCCAGTACTTC.

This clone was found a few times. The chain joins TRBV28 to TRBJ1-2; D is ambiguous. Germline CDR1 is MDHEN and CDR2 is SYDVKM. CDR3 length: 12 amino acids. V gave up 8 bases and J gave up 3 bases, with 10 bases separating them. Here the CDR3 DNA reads TGTGCCAGCTACACGACTTACTATGGCTACACCTTC. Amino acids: CASYTTYYGYTF.

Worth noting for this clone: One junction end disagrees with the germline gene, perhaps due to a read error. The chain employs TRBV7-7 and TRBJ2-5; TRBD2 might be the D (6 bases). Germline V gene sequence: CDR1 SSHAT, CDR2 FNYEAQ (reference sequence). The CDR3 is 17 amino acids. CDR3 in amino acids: CASSQNLGGAGRETQYF. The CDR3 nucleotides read TGTGCTAGCAGCCAAAACCTCGGGGGAGCTGGAAGGGAGACCCAGTACTTC.

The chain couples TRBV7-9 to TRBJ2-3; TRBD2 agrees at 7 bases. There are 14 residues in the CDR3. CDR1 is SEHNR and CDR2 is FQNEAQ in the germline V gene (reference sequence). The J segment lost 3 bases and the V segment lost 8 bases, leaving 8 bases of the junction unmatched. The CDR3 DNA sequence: TGTGCCAGCCTCTGGGACTATGCGACAGATACGCAGTATTTT. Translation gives CASLWDYATDTQYF.